The TCR beta chain described here comes from a study of Ad26.COV2.S vaccination and SARS-CoV-2 variants. Study context: Into the muscle, Ad26.COV2.S was dosed once or twice, 56 days apart.

Treatment: 15 to 20 received Ad26.COV2.S at low or high dose, single or two shots; five or six received placebo; per-sample allocation not given. The samples were gathered on day 63 after the first injection of vaccine or placebo. Germline assignment: CDR1 LNHDA and CDR2 SQIVND (reference sequence). V lost 3 bases, J lost 3 bases, and 8 bases lay in between. This CDR3 is built from 13 residues. Method: immunoSEQ multiplex PCR; TCRdb's copy keeps in-frame clones and lacks some. This sample has about 680,000 clones, with more than 80% found just once. The rearrangement links TRBV19 to TRBJ2-5; D gene unclear. The TCR sequence derives from a person between 18 and 60 years old who received the Ad26.COV2.S COVID-19 vaccine or a placebo. This material consisted of peripheral blood, taken in a trial of Ad26.COV2.S vaccine versus placebo. The DNA for the CDR3 is TGTGCCAGTAGTATTAGGGTTGAAGAGACCCAGTACTTC. Its protein is CASSIRVEETQYF.